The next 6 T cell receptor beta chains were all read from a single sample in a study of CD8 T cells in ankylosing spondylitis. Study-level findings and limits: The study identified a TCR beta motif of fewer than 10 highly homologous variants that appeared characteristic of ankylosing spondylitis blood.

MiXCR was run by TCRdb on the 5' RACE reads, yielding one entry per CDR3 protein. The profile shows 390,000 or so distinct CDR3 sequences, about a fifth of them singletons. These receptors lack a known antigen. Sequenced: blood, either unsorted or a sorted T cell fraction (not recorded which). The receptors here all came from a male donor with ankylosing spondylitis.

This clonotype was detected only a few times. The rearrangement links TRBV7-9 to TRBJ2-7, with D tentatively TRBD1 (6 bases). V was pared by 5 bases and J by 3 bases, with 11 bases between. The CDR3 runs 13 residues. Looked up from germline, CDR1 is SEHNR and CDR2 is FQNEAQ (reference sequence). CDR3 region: CASSPTGYYEQYF. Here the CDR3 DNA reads TGTGCCAGCAGCCCGACAGGTTACTACGAGCAGTACTTC.

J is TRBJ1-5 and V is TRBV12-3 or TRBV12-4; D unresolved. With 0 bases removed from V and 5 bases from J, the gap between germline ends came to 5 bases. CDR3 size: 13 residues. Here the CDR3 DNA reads TGTGCCAGCAGTTTAGCGCGTGATCAGCCCCAGCATTTT. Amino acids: CASSLARDQPQHF.

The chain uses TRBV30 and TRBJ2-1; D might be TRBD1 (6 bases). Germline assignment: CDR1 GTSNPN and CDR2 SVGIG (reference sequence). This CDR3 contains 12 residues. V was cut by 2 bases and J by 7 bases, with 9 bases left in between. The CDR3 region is CAWSTGWNEQFF. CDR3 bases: TGTGCCTGGAGTACAGGGTGGAATGAGCAGTTCTTC.

As DNA, the CDR3 is TGTGCCAGCAGTTGGGACCAGACAGGGCTACACCCGAATCAAGAGACCCAGTACTTC. Its protein product is CASSWDQTGLHPNQETQYF. The chain employs TRBV6-5 and TRBJ2-5, with 7 bases identical to TRBD1. CDR3 length equals 19 residues. CDR1 is MNHEY and CDR2 is SVGAGI in the germline V gene. V gave up 4 bases and J gave up 2 bases; unmatched junction bases: 19.

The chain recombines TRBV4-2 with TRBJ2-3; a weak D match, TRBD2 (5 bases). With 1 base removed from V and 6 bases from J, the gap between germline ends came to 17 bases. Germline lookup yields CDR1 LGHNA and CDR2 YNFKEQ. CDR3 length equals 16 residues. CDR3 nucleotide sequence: TGTGCCAGCAGCCAAGTGGAGGCCACAAAAGGGGATACGCAGTATTTT. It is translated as CASSQVEATKGDTQYF.

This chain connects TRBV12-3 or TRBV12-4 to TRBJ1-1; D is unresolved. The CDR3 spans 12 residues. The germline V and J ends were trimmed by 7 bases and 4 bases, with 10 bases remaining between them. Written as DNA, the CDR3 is TGTGCCAGCACCGAGATCGGCACTGAAGCTTTCTTT. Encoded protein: CASTEIGTEAFF.